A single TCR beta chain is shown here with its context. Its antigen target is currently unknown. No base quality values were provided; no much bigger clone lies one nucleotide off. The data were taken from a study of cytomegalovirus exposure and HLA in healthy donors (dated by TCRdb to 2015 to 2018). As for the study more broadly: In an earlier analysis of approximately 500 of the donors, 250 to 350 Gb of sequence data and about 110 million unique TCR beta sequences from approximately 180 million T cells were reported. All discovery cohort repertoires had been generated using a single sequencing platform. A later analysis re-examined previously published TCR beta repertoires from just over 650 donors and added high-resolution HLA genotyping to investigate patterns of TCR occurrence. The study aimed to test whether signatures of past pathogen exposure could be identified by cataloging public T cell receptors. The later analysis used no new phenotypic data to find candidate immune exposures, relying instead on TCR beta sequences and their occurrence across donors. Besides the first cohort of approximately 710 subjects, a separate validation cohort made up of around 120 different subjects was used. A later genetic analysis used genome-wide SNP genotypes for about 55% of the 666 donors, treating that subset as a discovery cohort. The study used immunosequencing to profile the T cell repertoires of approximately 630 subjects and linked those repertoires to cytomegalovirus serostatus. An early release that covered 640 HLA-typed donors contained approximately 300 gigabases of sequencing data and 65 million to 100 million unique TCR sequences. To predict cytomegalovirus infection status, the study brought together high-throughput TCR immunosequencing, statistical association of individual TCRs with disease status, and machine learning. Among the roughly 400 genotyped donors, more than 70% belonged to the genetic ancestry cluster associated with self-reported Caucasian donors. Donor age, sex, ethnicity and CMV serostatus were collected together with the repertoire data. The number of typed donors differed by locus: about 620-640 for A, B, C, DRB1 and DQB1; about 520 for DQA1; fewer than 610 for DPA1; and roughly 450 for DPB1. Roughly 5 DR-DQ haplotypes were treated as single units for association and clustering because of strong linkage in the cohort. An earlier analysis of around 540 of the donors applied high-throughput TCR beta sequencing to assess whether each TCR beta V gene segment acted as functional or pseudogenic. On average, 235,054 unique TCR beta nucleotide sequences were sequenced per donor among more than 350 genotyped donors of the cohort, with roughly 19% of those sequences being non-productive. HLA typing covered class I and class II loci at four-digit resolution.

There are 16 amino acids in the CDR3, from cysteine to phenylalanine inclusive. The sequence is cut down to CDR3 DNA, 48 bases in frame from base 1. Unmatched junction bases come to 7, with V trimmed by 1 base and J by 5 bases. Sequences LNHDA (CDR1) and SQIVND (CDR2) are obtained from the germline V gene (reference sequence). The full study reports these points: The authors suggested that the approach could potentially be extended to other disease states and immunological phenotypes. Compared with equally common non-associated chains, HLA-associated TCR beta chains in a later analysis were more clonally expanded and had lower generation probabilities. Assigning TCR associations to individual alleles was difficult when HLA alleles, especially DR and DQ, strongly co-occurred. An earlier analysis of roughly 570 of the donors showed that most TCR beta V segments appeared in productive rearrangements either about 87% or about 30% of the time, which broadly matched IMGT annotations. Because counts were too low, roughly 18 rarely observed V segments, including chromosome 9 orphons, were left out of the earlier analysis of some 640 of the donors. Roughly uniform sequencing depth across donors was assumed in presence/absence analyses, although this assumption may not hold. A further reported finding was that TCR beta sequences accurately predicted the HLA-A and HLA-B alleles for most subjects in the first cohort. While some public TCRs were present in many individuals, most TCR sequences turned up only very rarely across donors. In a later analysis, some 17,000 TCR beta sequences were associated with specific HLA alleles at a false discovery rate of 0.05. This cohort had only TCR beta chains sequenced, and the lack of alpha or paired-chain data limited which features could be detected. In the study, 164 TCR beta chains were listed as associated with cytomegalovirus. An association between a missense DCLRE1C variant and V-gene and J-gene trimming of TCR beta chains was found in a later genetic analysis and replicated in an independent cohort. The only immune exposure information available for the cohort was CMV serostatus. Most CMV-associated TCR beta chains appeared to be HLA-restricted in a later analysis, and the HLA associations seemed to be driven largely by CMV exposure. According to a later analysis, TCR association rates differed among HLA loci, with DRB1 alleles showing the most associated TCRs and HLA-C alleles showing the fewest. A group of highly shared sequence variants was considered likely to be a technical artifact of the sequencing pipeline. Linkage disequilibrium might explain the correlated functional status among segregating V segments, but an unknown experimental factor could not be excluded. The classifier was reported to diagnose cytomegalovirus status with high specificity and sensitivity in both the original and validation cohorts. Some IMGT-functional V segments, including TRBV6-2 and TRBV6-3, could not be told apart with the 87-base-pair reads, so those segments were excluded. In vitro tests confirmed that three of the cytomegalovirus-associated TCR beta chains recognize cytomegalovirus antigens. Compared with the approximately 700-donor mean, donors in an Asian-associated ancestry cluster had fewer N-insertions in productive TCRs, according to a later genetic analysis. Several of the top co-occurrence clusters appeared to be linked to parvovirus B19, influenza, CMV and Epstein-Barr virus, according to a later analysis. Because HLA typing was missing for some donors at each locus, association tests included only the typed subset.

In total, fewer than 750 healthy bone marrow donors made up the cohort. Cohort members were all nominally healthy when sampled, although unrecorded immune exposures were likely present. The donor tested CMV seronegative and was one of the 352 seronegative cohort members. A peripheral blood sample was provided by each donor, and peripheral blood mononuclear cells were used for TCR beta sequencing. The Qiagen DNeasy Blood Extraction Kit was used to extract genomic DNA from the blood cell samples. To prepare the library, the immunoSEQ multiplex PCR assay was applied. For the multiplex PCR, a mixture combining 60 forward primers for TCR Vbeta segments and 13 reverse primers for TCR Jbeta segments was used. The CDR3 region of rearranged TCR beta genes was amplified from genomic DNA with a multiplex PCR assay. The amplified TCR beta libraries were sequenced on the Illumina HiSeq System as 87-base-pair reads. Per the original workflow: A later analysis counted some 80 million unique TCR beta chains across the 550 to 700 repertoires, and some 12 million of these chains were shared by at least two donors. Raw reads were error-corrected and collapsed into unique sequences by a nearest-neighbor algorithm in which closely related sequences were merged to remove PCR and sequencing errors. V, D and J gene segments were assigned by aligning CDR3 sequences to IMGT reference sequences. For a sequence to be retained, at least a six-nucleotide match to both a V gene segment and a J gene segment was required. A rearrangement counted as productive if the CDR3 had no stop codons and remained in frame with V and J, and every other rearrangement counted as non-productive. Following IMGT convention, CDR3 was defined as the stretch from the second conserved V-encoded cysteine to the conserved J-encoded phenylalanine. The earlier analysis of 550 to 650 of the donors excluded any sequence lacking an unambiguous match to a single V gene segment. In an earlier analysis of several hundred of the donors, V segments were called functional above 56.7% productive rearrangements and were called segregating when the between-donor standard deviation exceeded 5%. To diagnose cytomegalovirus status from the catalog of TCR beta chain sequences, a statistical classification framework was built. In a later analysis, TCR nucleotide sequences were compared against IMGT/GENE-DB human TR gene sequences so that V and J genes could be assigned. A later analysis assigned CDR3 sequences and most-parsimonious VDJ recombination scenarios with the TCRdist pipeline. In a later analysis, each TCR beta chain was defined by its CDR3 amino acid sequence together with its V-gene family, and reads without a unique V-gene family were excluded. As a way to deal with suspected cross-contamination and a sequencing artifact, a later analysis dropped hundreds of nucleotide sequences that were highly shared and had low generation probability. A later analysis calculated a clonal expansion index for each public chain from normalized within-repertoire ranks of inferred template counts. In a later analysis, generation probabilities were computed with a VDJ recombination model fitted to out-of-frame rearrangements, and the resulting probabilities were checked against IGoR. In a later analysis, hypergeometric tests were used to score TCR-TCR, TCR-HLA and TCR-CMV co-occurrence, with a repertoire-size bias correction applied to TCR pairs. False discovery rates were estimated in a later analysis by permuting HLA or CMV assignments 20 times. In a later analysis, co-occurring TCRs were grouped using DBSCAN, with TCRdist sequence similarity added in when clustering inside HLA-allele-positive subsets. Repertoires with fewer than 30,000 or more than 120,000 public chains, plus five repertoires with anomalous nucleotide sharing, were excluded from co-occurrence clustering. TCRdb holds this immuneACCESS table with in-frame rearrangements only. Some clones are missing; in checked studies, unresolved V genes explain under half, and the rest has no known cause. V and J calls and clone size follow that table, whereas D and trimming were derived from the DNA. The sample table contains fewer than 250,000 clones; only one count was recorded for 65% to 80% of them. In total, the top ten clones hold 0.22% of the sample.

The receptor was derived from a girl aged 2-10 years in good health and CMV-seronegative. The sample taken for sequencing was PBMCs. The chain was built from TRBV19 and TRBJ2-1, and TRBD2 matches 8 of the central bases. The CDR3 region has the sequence CASSIGPGTSNNEQFF. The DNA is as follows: TGTGCCAGTAGTATAGGGCCCGGGACTAGTAACAATGAGCAGTTCTTC.